What follows are 8 T cell receptor beta chains derived from one specimen sequenced in a study of T cell responses to AZD1222 COVID-19 vaccine. The assay was immunoSEQ multiplex PCR, and TCRdb's table has in-frame clones only and misses some. There are around 160,000 clones in the sample; approximately 90% occur only once, and 3.8% lies in the top ten. Sequencing was performed on peripheral blood, taken 28 days after the second AZD1222 dose. The receptors were sampled from an adult who received the AZD1222 COVID-19 vaccine.

Only a few counts were recorded for this clone. V gene TRBV2 combines with J gene TRBJ2-1; D call uncertain. The V and J ends lost 8 bases and 11 bases respectively, with 19 bases between them. Germline CDR1 SNHLY, CDR2 FYNNEI. The CDR3 runs 13 residues. The CDR3 reads CASLRAPDSQQFF. In nucleotides, the CDR3 is TGTGCCAGCCTCCGGGCCCCCGACTCCCAGCAGTTCTTC.

This sequence joins TRBV19 and TRBJ1-4; D might be TRBD1 (5 bases). The CDR3 has 16 amino acids. The V gene lost 8 bases and the J gene lost 5 bases, with 21 bases spanning the gap. Germline assignment: CDR1 LNHDA and CDR2 SQIVND (reference sequence). The CDR3 DNA sequence: TGTGCCAGTCGTCCTCGAGCAGGGTCGGGGAATGAAAAACTGTTTTTT. This encodes CASRPRAGSGNEKLFF.

In its sample, this clone was seen a few times. The chain is built from TRBV9 and TRBJ2-1, with a tentative D call TRBD1 (6 bases). CDR3 length equals 15 residues. Germline CDR1 SGDLS, CDR2 YYNGEE. Trimming cost V 3 bases and J 4 bases, with 14 bases left between them. The CDR3 sequence is CASSDGTWPYNEQFF. In nucleotides, the CDR3 is TGTGCCAGCAGCGACGGGACATGGCCGTACAATGAGCAGTTCTTC.

V is TRBV19 and J is TRBJ1-5; tentative D call: TRBD1 (6 bases). The CDR3 sequence is 14 residues long. Germline CDR1 and CDR2: LNHDA and SQIVND (reference sequence). Trimming took 2 bases from V and 5 from J, leaving 10 bases between them. CDR3 in amino acids: CASSILDRDQPQHF. CDR3 coding DNA: TGTGCCAGTAGTATACTGGACAGAGATCAGCCCCAGCATTTT. The entire variable domain, with the rest obtained from reference TRBV19 and TRBJ1-5, is as follows: DGGITQSPKYLFRKEGQNVTLSCEQNLNHDAMYWYRQDPGQGLRLIYYSQIVNDFQKGDIAEGYSVSREKKESFPLTVTSAQKNPTAFYLCASSILDRDQPQHFGDGTRLSIL.

The CDR3 is CASRGTGTGELFF. The CDR3, as DNA: TGCGCCAGCAGAGGAACCGGAACCGGGGAGCTGTTTTTT. This chain links TRBV5-1 with TRBJ2-2; D is ambiguous. Trimming shortened V by 5 bases and J by 5 bases, and 10 bases separated the two germline ends. The germline V gene encodes CDR1 SGHRS and CDR2 YFSETQ. The CDR3 contains 13 residues.

V gene TRBV5-1 combines with J gene TRBJ1-2, with D maybe TRBD1 (5 bases). CDR3 length: 15 amino acids. V shed 0 bases and J shed 8 bases, with 17 bases lying between them. From germline, CDR1 is SGHRS and CDR2 YFSETQ. The CDR3 DNA sequence: TGCGCCAGCAGCTTGGAGGGACGGACTGACGTGGGCTACACCTTC. Its translation is CASSLEGRTDVGYTF.

The V and J genes are TRBV12-3 or TRBV12-4 and TRBJ2-7; D may be TRBD1 (5 bases). V lost 7 bases, J lost 3 bases, and 13 bases lay in between. There are 13 residues in the CDR3. CDR3 nucleotides: TGTGCCAGCAAGTTGACAGCATACTACGAGCAGTACTTC. Protein sequence: CASKLTAYYEQYF.

The chain has TRBV19 and TRBJ2-3, with D maybe TRBD1 (5 bases). CDR1 and CDR2 (germline): LNHDA, SQIVND (reference sequence). Trimming stripped 3 bases from V and 8 bases from J, with 9 bases between. This CDR3 is 12 amino acids long. The CDR3 loop reads CASSIAGSTQYF. CDR3 DNA sequence: TGTGCCAGTAGTATTGCAGGGTCTACGCAGTATTTT.